This T cell receptor beta chain was identified in a study of early T cells in non-severe SARS-CoV-2 infection. Study-wide background: Sequencing targeted bulk RNA from unsorted whole blood, leaving chains unpaired.

Study conclusions and caveats: Comparison of clonotypes with VDJdb favored anti-spike CD8 responses while missing private and CD4 specificities.

The CDR3 runs to 15 residues. V lost 4 bases, J lost 6 bases, and 19 bases lay in between. Germline values: CDR1 SGDLS, CDR2 YYNGEE. This clonotype was counted only a few times. The antigen is unknown. Unique molecular identifiers were added to individual cDNA molecules. TCRdb called the 5' RACE reads again in MiXCR, with one record for every CDR3 protein. The sample consists of over 60,000 distinct CDR3 sequences, around 12% of them appearing once. This TCR came from an adult who was a healthcare worker with PCR-confirmed SARS-CoV-2 infection or an uninfected control (not recorded which). This chain links TRBV9 with TRBJ1-1, with D unclear. Sequencing was performed on whole blood. The CDR3 reads CASSSTSRGIPEAFF. CDR3 DNA: TGTGCCAGCAGCAGTACCTCCCGGGGAATCCCTGAAGCTTTCTTT.